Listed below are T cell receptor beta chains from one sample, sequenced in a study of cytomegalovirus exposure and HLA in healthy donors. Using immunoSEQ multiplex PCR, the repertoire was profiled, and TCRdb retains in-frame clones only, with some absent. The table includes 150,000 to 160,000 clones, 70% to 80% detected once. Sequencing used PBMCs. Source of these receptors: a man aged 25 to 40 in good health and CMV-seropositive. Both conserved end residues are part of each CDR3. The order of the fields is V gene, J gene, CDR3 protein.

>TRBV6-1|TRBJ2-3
CASSEARRGTQYF
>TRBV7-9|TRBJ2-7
CASSLGDSYEQYF
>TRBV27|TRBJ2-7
CASSWSGGSYEQYF
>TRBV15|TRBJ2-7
CATSRAQQGYEQYF
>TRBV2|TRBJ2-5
CASSEGQGQGLEQYF
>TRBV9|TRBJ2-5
CASAERGGSKETQYF
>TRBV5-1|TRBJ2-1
CASSRDRGNEQFF
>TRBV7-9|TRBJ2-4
CASSTWDRGDIQYF
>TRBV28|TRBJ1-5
CASSFSVHQPQHF
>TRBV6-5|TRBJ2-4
CASRETGSKNIQYF
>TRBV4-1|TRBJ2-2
CASSQAMRVPGELFF
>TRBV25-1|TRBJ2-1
CASKQGSTNEQFF
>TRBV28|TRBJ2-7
CASSLWDRSASYEQYF
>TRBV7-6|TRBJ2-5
CASSLAYGQVQETQYF
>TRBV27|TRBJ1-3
CASSLRLSSGNTIYF
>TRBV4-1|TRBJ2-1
CASSQEERSSYNEQFF